This is a list of T cell receptor beta chains from one sample in a study of molecular identifiers for immune sequencing clone quantification. TCRdb called the PCR reads again in MiXCR, with one record for every CDR3 protein. Of approximately 550,000 distinct CDR3 sequences listed, around 23% are singletons. The sample consisted of naive CD8+ T cells from blood, with Jurkat cell RNA spiked in. Source of these receptors: a human donor in good health. Some libraries in this study had Jurkat cell RNA spiked in. Both conserved end residues are part of each CDR3. The D gene is left open where the match is weak.

TRBJ2-7,TRBD2,TRBV5-6,CASSQTSGGFYEQYF
TRBJ2-1,-,TRBV29-1,CSVEPTGSSYNEQFF
TRBJ2-1,-,TRBV6-2/TRBV6-3,CASSTRSEYDEQFF
TRBJ2-3,-,TRBV24-1,CATSDPQGYRTDTQYF
TRBJ2-5,-,TRBV6-6,CASSYWQANPQETQYF
TRBJ2-2,-,TRBV5-1,CASSSMDRNTGELFF
TRBJ2-3,-,TRBV7-9,CASSLIGLARTDTQYF
TRBJ2-7,TRBD1,TRBV27,CASSYRGTTYEQYF
TRBJ1-1,-,TRBV29-1,CSARNTEAFF
TRBJ2-3,-,TRBV12-3/TRBV12-4,CASSVESFTDTQYF
TRBJ2-5,TRBD1,TRBV27,CASRLGTGSSETQYF
TRBJ2-7,TRBD1,TRBV10-3,CAISPGQGYEQYF
TRBJ2-5,-,TRBV7-9,CASRKTEETQYF
TRBJ2-6,TRBD1,TRBV13,CASSSDRDSGANVLTF
TRBJ1-1,TRBD1,TRBV7-9,CASRAPQGRSVYTEAFF
TRBJ2-1,TRBD1,TRBV4-3,CASSQVGGTGYNEQFF
TRBJ2-6,-,TRBV21-1,CASSKRGDRLPSGANVLTF
TRBJ2-5,-,TRBV12-5,CASGLSPSSGQETQYF
TRBJ2-7,TRBD2,TRBV4-3,CASSHIFFREGHYEQYF
TRBJ2-5,-,TRBV14,CASSRPVDQETQYF
TRBJ2-7,-,TRBV12-5,CASAGGVASYEQYF
TRBJ1-4,-,TRBV29-1,CSVDPRGDEKLFF
TRBJ2-1,-,TRBV7-8,CASSTGAEQFF
TRBJ2-3,-,TRBV5-6,CASSPKLKAPDTQYF
TRBJ1-3,-,TRBV4-3,CASSQDRGSSGNTIYF
TRBJ2-3,-,TRBV7-9,CASSFRSGTDTQYF
TRBJ2-3,-,TRBV28,CASSFLATSTDTQYF
TRBJ1-3,TRBD1,TRBV5-1,CASRPDRDSGNTIYF
TRBJ2-3,-,TRBV19,CASSTAEIAPTDTQYF
TRBJ2-3,-,TRBV29-1,CSALGGSTDTQYF
TRBJ2-2,-,TRBV19,CASSIDSTGRNTGELFF
TRBJ2-3,TRBD1,TRBV9,CASSVGQGARISDLTDTQYF
TRBJ1-1,TRBD1,TRBV4-1,CASSPLGTGALNTEAFF
TRBJ1-4,-,TRBV27,CASSPVGVGGATNEKLFF
TRBJ1-2,TRBD1,TRBV4-3,CASSQTGWSNYGYTF
TRBJ1-6,-,TRBV15,CATSRDLGPNSPLHF
TRBJ2-2,TRBD2,TRBV12-3/TRBV12-4,CALSLAGGPTGELFF
TRBJ1-2,-,TRBV5-1,CASSLAGAHYGYTF
TRBJ2-7,TRBD2,TRBV10-3,CAIRLAGGDQYF
TRBJ2-3,-,TRBV7-9,CASSVSGRPQYF
TRBJ1-1,-,TRBV15,CATSRRSGTEAFF
TRBJ2-7,-,TRBV5-8,CASSSLTNSYEQYF
TRBJ1-1,-,TRBV6-6,CASILGVGGTEAFF
TRBJ2-3,-,TRBV7-9,CASSTGNTDTQYF
TRBJ2-5,-,TRBV7-6,CASSLALGSQETQYF
TRBJ1-1,-,TRBV28,CASSRAIPDITGAFF
TRBJ2-5,TRBD2,TRBV5-4,CASSGGRDQETQYF
TRBJ2-7,TRBD2,TRBV28,CASSPRLAPGDEQYF
TRBJ2-3,TRBD2,TRBV20-1,CSARASGAPSGDLPQDTQYF
TRBJ2-7,-,TRBV28,CASSFGALAGDYEQYF
TRBJ2-7,-,TRBV20-1,CSATARRSSYEQYF
TRBJ2-7,-,TRBV27,CASSLSGYHEQYF
TRBJ2-1,-,TRBV7-9,CASSQTRASSYNEQFF
TRBJ2-5,-,TRBV29-1,CSVEDRTPGTQYF
TRBJ1-3,-,TRBV4-1,CASSQAQGDTIYF
TRBJ1-4,-,TRBV5-4,CASSSDGLNEKLFF
TRBJ2-5,-,TRBV28,CASRNTESGLETQYF
TRBJ1-1,-,TRBV4-3,CASSSSLQGDTEAFF
TRBJ2-5,-,TRBV29-1,CSVVQRDQETQYF